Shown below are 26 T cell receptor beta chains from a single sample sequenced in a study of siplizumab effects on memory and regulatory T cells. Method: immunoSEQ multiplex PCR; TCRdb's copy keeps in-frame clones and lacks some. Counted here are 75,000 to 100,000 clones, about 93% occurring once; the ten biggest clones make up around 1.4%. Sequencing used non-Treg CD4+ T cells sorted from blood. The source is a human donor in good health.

CDR3 DNA: TGTGCCAGCGGGGGGAGGAACACTGAAGCTTTCTTT. This codes for CASGGRNTEAFF. V and J are TRBV18 and TRBJ1-1, with a possible D match to TRBD1 (5 bases). Trimming removed 8 bases from V and 1 base from J, with 8 bases in between. Germline CDR1 reads KGHSH; CDR2 reads LQKENI. The CDR3 has 12 residues.

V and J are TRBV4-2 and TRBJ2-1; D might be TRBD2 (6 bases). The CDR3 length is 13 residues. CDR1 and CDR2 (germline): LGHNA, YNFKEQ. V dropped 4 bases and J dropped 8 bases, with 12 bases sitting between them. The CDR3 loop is CASSRPTGDEQFF. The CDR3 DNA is TGTGCCAGCAGCCGGCCCACGGGAGATGAGCAGTTCTTC.

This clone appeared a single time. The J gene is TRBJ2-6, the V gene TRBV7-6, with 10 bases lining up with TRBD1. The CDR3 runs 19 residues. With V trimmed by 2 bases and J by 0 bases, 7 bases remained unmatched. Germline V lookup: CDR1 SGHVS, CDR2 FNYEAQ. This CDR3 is CASSLSRTGGSSGANVLTF. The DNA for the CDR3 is TGTGCCAGCAGCTTATCGAGGACAGGGGGAAGCTCTGGGGCCAACGTCCTGACTTTC.

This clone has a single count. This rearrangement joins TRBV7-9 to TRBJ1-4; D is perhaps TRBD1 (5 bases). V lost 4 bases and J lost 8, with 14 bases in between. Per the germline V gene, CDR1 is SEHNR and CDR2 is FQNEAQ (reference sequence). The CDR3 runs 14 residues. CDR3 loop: CASSYDSSGEKLFF. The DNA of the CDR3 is TGTGCCAGCAGCTATGACTCCTCAGGGGAAAAACTGTTTTTT.

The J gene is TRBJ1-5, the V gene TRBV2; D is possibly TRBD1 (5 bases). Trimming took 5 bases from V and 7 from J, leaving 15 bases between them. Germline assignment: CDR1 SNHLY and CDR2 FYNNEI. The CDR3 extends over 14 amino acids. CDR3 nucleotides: TGTGCCAGCAGTCGCCCCCCGGGGGGGCAGCCCCAGCATTTT. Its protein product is CASSRPPGGQPQHF.

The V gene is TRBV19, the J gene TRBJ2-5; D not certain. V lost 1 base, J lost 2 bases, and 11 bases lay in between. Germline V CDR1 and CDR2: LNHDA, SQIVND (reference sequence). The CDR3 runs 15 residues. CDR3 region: CASSIGFGVQETQYF. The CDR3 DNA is TGTGCCAGTAGTATAGGCTTCGGAGTGCAAGAGACCCAGTACTTC.

CDR3 amino acids: CASSSEQVPRGYTF. Here the CDR3 DNA reads TGTGCCAGCTCATCAGAACAGGTCCCCCGTGGCTACACCTTC. The rearrangement joins TRBV18 to TRBJ1-2, with D possibly TRBD1 on 5 matching bases. Trimming removed 5 bases from V and 7 bases from J, with 17 bases in between. Germline lookup yields CDR1 KGHSH and CDR2 LQKENI. This CDR3 comprises 14 residues.

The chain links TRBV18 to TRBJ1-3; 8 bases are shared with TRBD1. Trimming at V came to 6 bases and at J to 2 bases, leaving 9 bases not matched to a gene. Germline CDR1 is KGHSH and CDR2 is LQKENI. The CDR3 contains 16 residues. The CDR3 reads CASSHRDRIAGNTIYF. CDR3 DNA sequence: TGTGCCAGCTCGCACCGGGACAGGATTGCTGGAAACACCATATATTTT.

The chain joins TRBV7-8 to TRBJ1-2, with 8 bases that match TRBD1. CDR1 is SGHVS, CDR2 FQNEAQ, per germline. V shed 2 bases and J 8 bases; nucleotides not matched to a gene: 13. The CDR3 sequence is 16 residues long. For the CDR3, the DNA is TGTGCCAGCAGCTTAAGAACAACAGGGGGTCCCGAAGGCTACACCTTC. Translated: CASSLRTTGGPEGYTF.

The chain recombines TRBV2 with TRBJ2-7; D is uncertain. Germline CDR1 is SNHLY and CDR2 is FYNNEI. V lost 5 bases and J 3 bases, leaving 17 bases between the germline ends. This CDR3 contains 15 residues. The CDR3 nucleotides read TGTGCCAGCAGTCCGAACCAAGTTTGGGACTACGAGCAGTACTTC. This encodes CASSPNQVWDYEQYF.

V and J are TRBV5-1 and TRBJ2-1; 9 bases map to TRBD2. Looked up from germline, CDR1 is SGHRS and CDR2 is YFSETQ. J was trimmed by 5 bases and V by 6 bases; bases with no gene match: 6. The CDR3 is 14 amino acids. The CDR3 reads CASTETSGNNEQFF. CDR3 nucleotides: TGCGCCAGCACGGAGACTAGCGGAAACAATGAGCAGTTCTTC. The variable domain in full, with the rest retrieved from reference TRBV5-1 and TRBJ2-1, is KAGVTQTPRYLIKTRGQQVTLSCSPISGHRSVSWYQQTPGQGLQFLFEYFSETQRNKGNFPGRFSGRQFSNSRSEMNVSTLELGDSALYLCASTETSGNNEQFFGPGTRLTVL.

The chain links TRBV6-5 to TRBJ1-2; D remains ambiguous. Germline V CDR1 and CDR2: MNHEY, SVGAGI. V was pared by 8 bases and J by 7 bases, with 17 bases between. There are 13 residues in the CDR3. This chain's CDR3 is CASLRGIGFGYTF. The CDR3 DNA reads TGTGCCAGCTTGAGAGGGATAGGGTTTGGCTACACCTTC.

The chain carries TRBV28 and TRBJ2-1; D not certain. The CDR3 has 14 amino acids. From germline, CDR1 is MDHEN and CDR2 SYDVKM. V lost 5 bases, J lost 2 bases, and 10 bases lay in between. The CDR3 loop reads CASSTVSPYNEQFF. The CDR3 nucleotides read TGTGCCAGCAGTACCGTATCACCCTACAATGAGCAGTTCTTC.

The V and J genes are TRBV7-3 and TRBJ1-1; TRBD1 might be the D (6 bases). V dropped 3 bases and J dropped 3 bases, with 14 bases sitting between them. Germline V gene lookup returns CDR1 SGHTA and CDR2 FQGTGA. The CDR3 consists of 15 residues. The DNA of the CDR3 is TGTGCCAGCAGCTTGGCCAGGGGAAGGGACACTGAAGCTTTCTTT. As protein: CASSLARGRDTEAFF.

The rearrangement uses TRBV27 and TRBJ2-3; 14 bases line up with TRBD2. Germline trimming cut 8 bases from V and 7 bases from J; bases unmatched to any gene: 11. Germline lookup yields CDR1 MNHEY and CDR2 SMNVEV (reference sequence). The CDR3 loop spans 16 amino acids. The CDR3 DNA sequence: TGTGCCAGCCATCCCGCCGGGACTAGCGGGAGTAATACGCAGTATTTT. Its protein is CASHPAGTSGSNTQYF.

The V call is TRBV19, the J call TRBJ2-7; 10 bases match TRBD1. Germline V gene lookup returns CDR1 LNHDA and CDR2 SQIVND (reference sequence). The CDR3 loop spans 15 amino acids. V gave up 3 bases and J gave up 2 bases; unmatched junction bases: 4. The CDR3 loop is CASSIPGQGPYEQYF. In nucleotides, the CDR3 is TGTGCCAGTAGTATTCCGGGACAGGGGCCCTACGAGCAGTACTTC. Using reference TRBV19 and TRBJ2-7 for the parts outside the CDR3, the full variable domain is DGGITQSPKYLFRKEGQNVTLSCEQNLNHDAMYWYRQDPGQGLRLIYYSQIVNDFQKGDIAEGYSVSREKKESFPLTVTSAQKNPTAFYLCASSIPGQGPYEQYFGPGTRLTVT.

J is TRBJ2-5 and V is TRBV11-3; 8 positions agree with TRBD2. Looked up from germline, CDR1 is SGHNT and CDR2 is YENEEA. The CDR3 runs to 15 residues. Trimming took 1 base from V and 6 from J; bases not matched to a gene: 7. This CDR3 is CASSLGAGGSQTQYF. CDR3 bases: TGTGCCAGCAGCTTAGGGGCGGGAGGTTCGCAGACCCAGTACTTC.

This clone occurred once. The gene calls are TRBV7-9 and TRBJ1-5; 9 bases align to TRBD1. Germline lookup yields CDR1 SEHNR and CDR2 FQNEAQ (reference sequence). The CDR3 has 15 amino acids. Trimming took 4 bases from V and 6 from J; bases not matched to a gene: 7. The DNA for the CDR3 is TGTGCCAGCAGCTCCAATACAGGGGGCAGTCAGCCCCAGCATTTT. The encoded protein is CASSSNTGGSQPQHF.

The CDR3 DNA sequence: TGTGCCAGCAGGGACACTAGCTCTGGGGCCAACGTCCTGACTTTC. It encodes CASRDTSSGANVLTF. The chain employs TRBV6-1 and TRBJ2-6; either TRBD1 or TRBD2 may fit D (5 bases each). The CDR3 is made up of 15 amino acids. CDR1 MNHNS and CDR2 SASEGT come from the germline V gene. Trimming removed 6 bases at V and 0 bases at J, with 9 bases between.

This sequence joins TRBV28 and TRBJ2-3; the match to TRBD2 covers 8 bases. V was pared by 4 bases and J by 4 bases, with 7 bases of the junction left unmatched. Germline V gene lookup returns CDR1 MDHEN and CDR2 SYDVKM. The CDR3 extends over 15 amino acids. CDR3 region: CASSSPSGSPDTQYF. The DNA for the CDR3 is TGTGCCAGCAGTTCCCCCAGCGGGAGCCCAGATACGCAGTATTTT.

The CDR3 region is CASSLGTSGRGIYHEQYF. The DNA for the CDR3 is TGTGCCAGCAGCTTGGGGACTAGCGGGAGGGGAATATACCACGAGCAGTACTTC. The chain uses TRBV7-2 and TRBJ2-7, with 16 bases aligning to TRBD2. The CDR3 totals 18 residues. Germline-derived CDR1 and CDR2 are SGHTA and FQGNSA. V lost 3 bases to trimming and J lost 5 bases; unmatched junction nucleotides: 10.

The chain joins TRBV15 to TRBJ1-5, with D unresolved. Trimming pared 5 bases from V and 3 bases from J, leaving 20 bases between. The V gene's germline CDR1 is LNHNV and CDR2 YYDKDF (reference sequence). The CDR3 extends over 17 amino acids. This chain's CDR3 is CATSSDAGNHHNQPQHF. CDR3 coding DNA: TGTGCCACCAGCTCAGATGCGGGAAATCACCACAATCAGCCCCAGCATTTT.

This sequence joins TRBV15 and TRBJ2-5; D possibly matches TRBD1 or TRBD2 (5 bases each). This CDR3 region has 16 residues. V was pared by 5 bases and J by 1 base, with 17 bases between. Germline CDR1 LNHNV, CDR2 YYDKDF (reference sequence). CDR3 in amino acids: CATSRFFEGPQETQYF. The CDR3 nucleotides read TGTGCCACCAGCCGGTTTTTTGAGGGACCCCAAGAGACCCAGTACTTC.

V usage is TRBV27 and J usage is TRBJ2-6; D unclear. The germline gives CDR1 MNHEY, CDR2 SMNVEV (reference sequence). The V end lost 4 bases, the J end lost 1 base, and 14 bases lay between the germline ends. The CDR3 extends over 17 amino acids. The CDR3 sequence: CASSYTGLISGANVLTF. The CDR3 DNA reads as TGTGCCAGCAGTTATACCGGTTTGATTTCTGGGGCCAACGTCCTGACTTTC.

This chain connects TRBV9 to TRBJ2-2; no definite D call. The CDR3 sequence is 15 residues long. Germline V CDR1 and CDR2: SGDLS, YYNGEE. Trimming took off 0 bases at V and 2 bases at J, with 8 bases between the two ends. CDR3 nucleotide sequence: TGTGCCAGCAGCGTAGACCCGATTAACACCGGGGAGCTGTTTTTT. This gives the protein CASSVDPINTGELFF.

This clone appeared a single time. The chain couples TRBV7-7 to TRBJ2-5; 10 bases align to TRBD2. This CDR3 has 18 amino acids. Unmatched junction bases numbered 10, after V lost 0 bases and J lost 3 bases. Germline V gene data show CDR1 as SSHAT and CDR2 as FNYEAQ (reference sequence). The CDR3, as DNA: TGTGCCAGCAGCTTAGCGGTGCCGGGACTAGCGAGCGAAGAGACCCAGTACTTC. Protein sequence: CASSLAVPGLASEETQYF.